Listed below are T cell receptor beta chains from one sample, sequenced in a study of blood T cell repertoires in COVID-19. Profiled with immunoSEQ multiplex PCR; TCRdb holds only in-frame clones, not every one. Counted here are fewer than 300,000 clones, 70% to 90% occurring once; the ten biggest clones make up less than 15%. The sequenced material came from peripheral blood. Every receptor here comes from a woman aged 25 to 45 with COVID-19, enrolled during active disease. Each CDR3 is given with its conserved first and last residue. Fields, in order: clone size, V gene, J gene, CDR3 protein. Only part of the rows carry a size: once, few, many, or a class if the clone is expanded.

size: -; V: TRBV24-1; J: TRBJ2-3; CDR3: CATSGNRDRGADTQYF
size: -; V: TRBV6-5; J: TRBJ1-5; CDR3: CASRTTGASNQPQHF
size: few; V: TRBV10-1; J: TRBJ1-1; CDR3: CASSEPGQEAFF
size: -; V: TRBV4-1; J: TRBJ2-2; CDR3: CASSPGVAGRTGELFF
size: -; V: TRBV7-2; J: TRBJ1-2; CDR3: CASSQGAFYGYTF
size: -; V: TRBV3-1/TRBV3-2; J: TRBJ1-5; CDR3: CASSQGGTGVNQPQHF
size: -; V: TRBV10-3; J: TRBJ1-4; CDR3: CAISQRRSMNEKLFF
size: once; V: TRBV6-5; J: TRBJ2-6; CDR3: CASRLSSGANVLTF
size: -; V: TRBV11-2; J: TRBJ1-6; CDR3: CASSNSFDRGDLYNSPLHF
size: -; V: TRBV5-5; J: TRBJ1-4; CDR3: CATHEVTGKLFF
size: -; V: TRBV5-1; J: TRBJ2-7; CDR3: CASSSWGQSYEQYF
size: -; V: TRBV3-1/TRBV3-2; J: TRBJ1-2; CDR3: CASSQGAQGNYGYTF
size: -; V: TRBV7-6; J: TRBJ2-3; CDR3: CASSLEGQDRTDTQYF
size: -; V: TRBV5-4; J: TRBJ1-2; CDR3: CASVRLGGLNGYTF
size: -; V: TRBV19; J: TRBJ2-2; CDR3: CASSNPRVGDKNTGELFF
size: -; V: TRBV27; J: TRBJ1-1; CDR3: CASSLNKQFDEAFF
size: few; V: TRBV5-1; J: TRBJ1-1; CDR3: CASNLLGYTEAFF
size: -; V: TRBV6-4; J: TRBJ1-3; CDR3: CASRVKQGSGNTIYF
size: -; V: TRBV27; J: TRBJ2-5; CDR3: CASSFQSSQETQYF
size: -; V: TRBV11-2; J: TRBJ2-3; CDR3: CASSFRQPNTDTQYF
size: -; V: TRBV19; J: TRBJ2-7; CDR3: CASSVGYEQYF
size: -; V: TRBV7-6; J: TRBJ1-1; CDR3: CASRHIGVTEAFF
size: -; V: TRBV21-1; J: TRBJ2-7; CDR3: CASSSRQGPVYEQYF
size: few; V: TRBV2; J: TRBJ1-1; CDR3: CASSLGTEAFF
size: -; V: TRBV6-6; J: TRBJ2-3; CDR3: CASSGLAGSDTQYF
size: -; V: TRBV2; J: TRBJ2-1; CDR3: CASSLGTSTYNEQFF
size: -; V: TRBV5-4; J: TRBJ2-4; CDR3: CASSFGRGLFTAKNIQYF
size: -; V: TRBV12-3/TRBV12-4; J: TRBJ2-1; CDR3: CASSPDTSEQFF
size: -; V: TRBV5-1; J: TRBJ1-6; CDR3: CASSQTGDLSPLHF
size: -; V: TRBV2; J: TRBJ2-7; CDR3: CASTESGQGTYEQYF
size: -; V: TRBV5-4; J: TRBJ2-7; CDR3: CASSLTGTGGYEQYF
size: -; V: TRBV18; J: TRBJ1-4; CDR3: CASSPGGVGRINEKLFF
size: -; V: TRBV2; J: TRBJ2-7; CDR3: CASTSWTGTTYEQYF
size: few; V: TRBV9; J: TRBJ2-7; CDR3: CASSVGLRDTGYEQYF
size: few; V: TRBV4-1; J: TRBJ2-7; CDR3: CASSHQTSGGSSYEQYF
size: -; V: TRBV6-5; J: TRBJ2-7; CDR3: CASRGTDSYEQYF
size: -; V: TRBV2; J: TRBJ1-2; CDR3: CASSDVGYGYTF
size: -; V: TRBV9; J: TRBJ2-5; CDR3: CASSVALAGLQETQYF
size: -; V: TRBV29-1; J: TRBJ2-7; CDR3: CSAGTSFDEQYF
size: -; V: TRBV5-1; J: TRBJ2-7; CDR3: CASSSGGGDEQYF
size: -; V: TRBV15; J: TRBJ2-7; CDR3: CATSQITRQDEQYF
size: -; V: TRBV7-9; J: TRBJ1-1; CDR3: CASSRRGGDEAFF
size: -; V: TRBV6-5; J: TRBJ1-6; CDR3: CASNPTGTNSPLHF
size: -; V: TRBV27; J: TRBJ1-1; CDR3: CASSRTGAEAFF
size: -; V: TRBV6-5; J: TRBJ1-1; CDR3: CASNSAGTGETEAFF
size: -; V: TRBV5-4; J: TRBJ1-2; CDR3: CASSLERGLANYGYTF
size: -; V: TRBV19; J: TRBJ2-2; CDR3: CASRLAGGANTGELFF
size: -; V: TRBV7-9; J: TRBJ2-7; CDR3: CASSRPAGGLYEQYF
size: -; V: TRBV7-6; J: TRBJ1-2; CDR3: CASSLARGYGYTF
size: once; V: TRBV5-5; J: TRBJ2-3; CDR3: CASGTQGGDTQYF
size: -; V: TRBV5-3; J: TRBJ1-2; CDR3: CARSHPPGTGDGYTF
size: -; V: TRBV9; J: TRBJ1-1; CDR3: CASSSSGNTEAFF
size: -; V: TRBV12-3/TRBV12-4; J: TRBJ2-5; CDR3: CASSPPSETQYF
size: -; V: TRBV7-9; J: TRBJ1-5; CDR3: CASSLGGYSNQPQHF
size: -; V: TRBV6-5; J: TRBJ1-2; CDR3: CASTLGGYLYGYTF
size: -; V: TRBV19; J: TRBJ2-5; CDR3: CASRHTAVTQETQYF
size: -; V: TRBV9; J: TRBJ2-7; CDR3: CASSVSGGGYEQYF
size: once; V: TRBV19; J: TRBJ1-5; CDR3: CASSRHRGSALQPQHF
size: -; V: TRBV5-1; J: TRBJ1-4; CDR3: CASSLGQALDEKLFF